The 18 T cell receptor beta chains below all came from one sample that was sequenced in a study of beta chain features in type 1 diabetes. Expressed TCRB transcripts were sequenced, since all the RNA that had been isolated was reverse transcribed. Some clones are missing from TCRdb's copy, which holds only in-frame ones; the method was immunoSEQ multiplex PCR. The table includes about 470,000 clones, 30% detected once. What was sequenced was naive CD4+ T cells from blood. These receptors originate from a man younger than 30 in good health.

A few counts support this clone. This sequence joins TRBV30 and TRBJ1-3, with 7 bases aligning to TRBD1. The junction had 5 bases not matched to a gene; V was cut back by 4 bases and J by 2 bases. The CDR3 is made up of 14 amino acids. The germline CDR1 and CDR2 sequences are GTSNPN and SVGIG (reference sequence). This CDR3 is CAWNTGQPGNTIYF. The CDR3 DNA sequence: TGTGCCTGGAATACGGGACAGCCTGGAAACACCATATATTTT.

V gene TRBV7-2 combines with J gene TRBJ1-1; unclear D gene. V was trimmed by 1 base and J by 5 bases, leaving 11 bases between them. The CDR3 has 14 residues. Looked up from germline, CDR1 is SGHTA and CDR2 is FQGNSA. CDR3 in DNA: TGTGCCAGCAGCTTAGGAGCTAGAGGGACTGAAGCTTTCTTT. Protein product: CASSLGARGTEAFF.

A few counts support this clone. This rearrangement joins TRBV30 to TRBJ2-2; TRBD1 or TRBD2 may be the D gene (6 bases each). This CDR3 region has 15 residues. Germline assignment: CDR1 GTSNPN and CDR2 SVGIG (reference sequence). V lost 5 bases to trimming and J lost 3 bases, with 16 bases between them. The CDR3 DNA reads as TGTGCCTGGGGAGGGGGGCCCCGGGACACCGGGGAGCTGTTTTTT. Protein: CAWGGGPRDTGELFF.

The J gene is TRBJ1-1, the V gene TRBV29-1; 8 nucleotides line up with TRBD1. Germline loops: CDR1 SQVTM, CDR2 ANQGSEA. J gave up 1 base and V 7 bases, and 5 bases lay outside the gene matches. The CDR3 totals 13 residues. The CDR3 nucleotides read TGCAGCGGCTTAACAGGGGGGAACACTGAAGCTTTCTTT. Translation gives CSGLTGGNTEAFF.

The chain employs TRBV21-1 and TRBJ2-5. TRBV21-1 corresponds to a pseudogene. The CDR3 sequence is 14 residues long. CDR3 in DNA: TGTGCCAGCAGCTCAAGGTCACTTCGGGAGACCCAGTACTTC. Translation gives CASSSRSLRETQYF.

This clone was found a few times. The CDR3 loop reads CASSLGQERNEQFF. The CDR3 DNA is TGTGCCAGCAGCCTGGGACAGGAACGCAATGAGCAGTTCTTC. This sequence joins TRBV6-1 and TRBJ2-1; 8 bases line up with TRBD1. V dropped 6 bases and J dropped 6; count of bases not matched to a gene: 7. Looked up from germline, CDR1 is MNHNS and CDR2 is SASEGT. This CDR3 has 14 amino acids.

The V gene is TRBV7-9, the J gene TRBJ1-2; D is undetermined. V lost 2 bases to trimming and J lost 2 bases, with 9 bases between them. The germline V gene has CDR1 SEHNR and CDR2 FQNEAQ (reference sequence). The CDR3 has 14 amino acids. The CDR3 nucleotides are TGTGCCAGCAGCTTAATAGACGGGAACTATGGCTACACCTTC. Its translation: CASSLIDGNYGYTF.

The CDR3 DNA reads as TGTGCCAGCTCACCATACGGGAACAATCAGCCCCAGCATTTT. It encodes CASSPYGNNQPQHF. The V gene is TRBV18, the J gene TRBJ1-5; D gene unclear. The germline V gene has CDR1 KGHSH and CDR2 LQKENI. The CDR3 totals 14 residues. Trimming removed 2 bases from V and 3 bases from J, with 8 bases in between.

CDR3 sequence: CSVGRLAGDEQYF. The CDR3 nucleotides are TGCAGCGTTGGTCGACTAGCGGGAGACGAGCAGTACTTC. The rearrangement uses TRBV29-1 and TRBJ2-7; 12 bases agree with TRBD2. The CDR3 has 13 residues. V lost 4 bases to trimming and J lost 5 bases; unmatched junction nucleotides: 3. Looked up from germline, CDR1 is SQVTM and CDR2 is ANQGSEA.

The table lists this clone with a few counts. CDR3 in DNA: TGTGCCAGCAGCCAAGAACAACTAGCGGGAGGCAATGAGCAGTTCTTC. Protein product: CASSQEQLAGGNEQFF. The chain has TRBV4-2 and TRBJ2-1; TRBD2 matches 12 bases. There are 16 residues in the CDR3. Trimming took 0 bases from V and 6 from J; bases not matched to a gene: 3. Germline V gene data show CDR1 as LGHNA and CDR2 as YNFKEQ.

V is TRBV7-8 and J is TRBJ1-1, with D possibly TRBD1 on 6 matching bases. Germline CDR1 is SGHVS and CDR2 is FQNEAQ. Trimming stripped 1 base from V and 5 bases from J, with 14 bases between. This CDR3 comprises 15 residues. The CDR3 coding sequence is TGTGCCAGCAGCTTAGTAGGGGGGCGCAGAACTGAAGCTTTCTTT. Translation gives CASSLVGGRRTEAFF. The full variable domain, rest sourced from reference TRBV7-8 and TRBJ1-1, is GAGVSQSPRYKVAKRGQDVALRCDPISGHVSLFWYQQALGQGPEFLTYFQNEAQLDKSGLPSDRFFAERPEGSVSTLKIQRTQQEDSAVYLCASSLVGGRRTEAFFGQGTRLTVV.

This sequence joins TRBV19 and TRBJ2-4; TRBD1 aligns across 8 bases. This CDR3 contains 12 residues. Germline trimming cut 3 bases from V and 16 bases from J; bases unmatched to any gene: 8. Germline V gene lookup returns CDR1 LNHDA and CDR2 SQIVND (reference sequence). CDR3 amino acids: CASSIARTGIYF. The DNA of the CDR3 is TGTGCCAGTAGTATTGCCCGGACAGGGATCTACTTC.

The rearrangement uses TRBV14 and TRBJ2-1; TRBD1 or TRBD2 may be the D gene (5 bases each). Between the trimmed V and J ends, which lost 4 bases and 3 bases, there was a span of 13 bases. The CDR3 runs 15 residues. Germline lookup yields CDR1 SGHDN and CDR2 FVKESK. This chain's CDR3 is CASSPTAAGYNEQFF. The CDR3 DNA follows: TGTGCCAGCAGCCCGACAGCGGCGGGCTACAATGAGCAGTTCTTC.

In DNA, the CDR3 is TGCGCCAGCAGCGTCGAGCGGGGCTACAATGAGCAGTTCTTC. This gives the protein CASSVERGYNEQFF. The genes are TRBV5-1 and TRBJ2-1; 7 nucleotides agree with TRBD2. Trimming took 4 bases from V and 3 from J; bases not matched to a gene: 4. Germline V lookup: CDR1 SGHRS, CDR2 YFSETQ. This CDR3 region has 14 residues.

The chain carries TRBV30 and TRBJ2-7; D gene unclear. Between the trimmed V and J ends, which lost 5 bases and 6 bases, there was a span of 14 bases. The CDR3 runs to 12 residues. Germline assignment: CDR1 GTSNPN and CDR2 SVGIG (reference sequence). The CDR3 reads CAWSLYGAEQYF. Written as DNA, the CDR3 is TGTGCCTGGTCCCTGTACGGCGCCGAGCAGTACTTC. Drawing the rest from reference TRBV30 and TRBJ2-7, the complete variable domain is SQTIHQWPATLVQPVGSPLSLECTVEGTSNPNLYWYRQAAGRGLQLLFYSVGIGQISSEVPQNLSASRPQDRQFILSSKKLLLSDSGFYLCAWSLYGAEQYFGPGTRLTVT.

This clone was seen a handful of times. The CDR3 reads CASSVGPRVEQFF. Written as DNA, the CDR3 is TGTGCCAGCAGCGTGGGACCCCGGGTTGAGCAGTTCTTC. The J gene is TRBJ2-1, the V gene TRBV21-1. TRBV21-1 is a listed pseudogene. This CDR3 is built from 13 residues.

This clone has just a few counts. V and J are TRBV2 and TRBJ2-4, with D tentatively TRBD2 (6 bases). This CDR3 region has 15 residues. V lost 3 bases and J 6 bases, leaving 15 bases between the germline ends. The germline gives CDR1 SNHLY, CDR2 FYNNEI. The DNA of the CDR3 is TGTGCCAGCAGTGACCCAGGGACTGACGGAAACATTCAGTACTTC. This gives the protein CASSDPGTDGNIQYF.

This clone was seen more than once but under ten times. The chain joins TRBV28 to TRBJ2-6; D might be TRBD2 (5 bases). Germline V CDR1 and CDR2: MDHEN, SYDVKM. V lost 3 bases, J lost 2 bases, and 8 bases lay in between. The CDR3 is made up of 15 amino acids. The CDR3 nucleotides are TGTGCCAGCAGTTTGGAGGCGCCTGGGGCCAACGTCCTGACTTTC. This codes for CASSLEAPGANVLTF.